This T cell receptor beta chain was sequenced in a study of cytomegalovirus exposure and HLA in healthy donors. Concerning this clone itself: Its specificity is unknown.

Study outcomes and limitations: In an earlier analysis, productive rearrangement rates for most beta V segments clustered near 87% or 30%.

Amplification used 60 Vbeta primers and 13 Jbeta primers. This table comes from immunoSEQ multiplex PCR, and its TCRdb copy is limited to in-frame clones, with some not included. This sample has some 120,000 clones, with less than 85% found just once. Sequenced input: PBMCs. The clonotype was recovered from a young man in good health and CMV-seropositive.

The CDR3 DNA is TGCGCCAGCAGCCAAGTAGGAGCGGGGGGGCGTGAGACCCAGTACTTC. It is translated as CASSQVGAGGRETQYF. The gene calls are TRBV4-1 and TRBJ2-5, with 10 bases fitting TRBD2. J lost 5 bases, V lost 1 base, and 7 bases had no gene match. Germline V gene sequence: CDR1 MGHRA, CDR2 YSYEKL. The CDR3 contains 16 residues.